This T cell receptor beta chain appears in the sequencing data of a study of blood T cells in healthy people across ages (dated by TCRdb to 2013 to 2016). Broadly, across the study: In model experiments, template switching captured roughly one uniquely barcoded TCR beta cDNA molecule for every two T cells. The study measured age-related changes in TCR beta repertoire diversity using deep sequencing normalized with unique cDNA molecular identifiers. The donors were split into four age groups: young (average 16 years), middle-aged (roughly 39), aged (roughly 60) and long-lived (approximately 89). To avoid experimental bias, donors of different ages were spread randomly across the sequencing lanes. The study analyzed two additional independent replicas of 1 million unique cDNA reads from the same blood draw for two donors, one aged 18 to 30 and one aged 80 or older.

The full study reports these points: Compared with the aged group, the long-lived group had more naive CD4+ T cells, fewer expanded clones and increased TCR diversity, suggesting age selection. Because the CMV infection status of the donors was unknown, age-related changes in expanded clonotypes may potentially have been confounded. Since profiling was done on bulk unsorted PBMCs, naive and antigen-experienced compartments could not be conclusively compared. Estimates of total diversity based on one million sequenced T cells were regarded as lower bounds and as underestimates. As age increased, observed TCR beta diversity per million T cells dropped in a roughly linear way, and a significant reduction was already evident by age 40. Observed TCR beta diversity correlated strongly with the percentage of naive T cells measured by flow cytometry.

As for this clonotype: This clone's antigen is unknown. Base qualities are not at hand, and no much larger clone is one base apart.

The roughly 42 donors, aged about 6 to 95 years, were systemically healthy Caucasian individuals from Russia. Roughly 9 milliliters of peripheral blood were drawn from each donor into EDTA-treated Vacutainer tubes. Ficoll-Paque density-gradient centrifugation was used to isolate PBMCs, with at least 6 million per sample. Trizol reagent was used to extract total RNA from the PBMCs, yielding at least 5 micrograms per sample. Naive CD45RAhigh/CD27high T cell percentages were measured by flow cytometry on a PBMC aliquot from every donor. Libraries were built with 5' RACE. The data were produced on an Illumina HiSeq 2500. A second PCR of about 6 to 11 cycles was performed with a sample-barcoded 5' primer and a J-beta primer mix. Each TCR beta cDNA molecule received a unique molecular identifier from a template-switch 5' adaptor carrying 12 random nucleotides. Each sample yielded at least 3 million CDR3-containing paired-end reads. All of the RNA was converted into first-strand cDNA using the Mint cDNA synthesis kit, with a TRBC-specific oligonucleotide serving as the primer. Following uracil-DNA glycosylase treatment, a first 18-cycle PCR with universal primers M1SS and BC2_uni_R was performed on all cDNA. The original methods were these. Normalization of each sample was performed by random selection of 1 million high-quality reads, each carrying a distinct molecular identifier. Instead of being binned into consensus sequences, reads with shared molecular identifiers were discarded. MiTCR, run with a Q25 quality threshold and the strictest error-elimination algorithm, handled CDR3 identification, clonotype clustering and error correction. A nonparametric unseen species model using Euler transformation provided a lower-bound estimate of total TCR beta diversity. TCRdb took the public reads, trimmed them with fastp at Q25, ran MiXCR for clone calling and kept in-frame beta chains. CDR3 protein duplicates are merged, each entry listing the most common genes and DNA. V and J calls and clone size were set by TCRdb, not the authors. This sample comprises about 970,000 distinct CDR3 sequences, just over 50% of them detected only once. The biggest ten clones account for over 20% of the sample.

Sequencing was carried out using blood. This receptor was identified in a woman aged 55-69 years in good health.

The bases read TGTGCCAGCAGTGAGGGTACCAGACACCGAAGAGATGAGCAGTACTTC. This encodes CASSEGTRHRRDEQYF. The chain joins TRBV6-4 to TRBJ2-5, with no confidently assigned D gene. The germline V gene supplies CDR1 MRHNA and CDR2 SNTAGT. V loses 3 bases, J loses 11 bases, and the germline ends lie 25 bases apart. The CDR3 covers 16 residues, taking in both the cysteine and the phenylalanine. This entry keeps only the CDR3 DNA: 48 bases, framed from base 1.